These 29 T cell receptor beta chains were sequenced from one sample in a study of blood T cell repertoires in COVID-19. The repertoire was sequenced with immunoSEQ multiplex PCR; TCRdb's copy has only in-frame clones and lacks some. The table records about 310,000 clones, roughly nine tenths of them present only once. Sequenced input: peripheral blood. Source of these receptors: a woman in her twenties or thirties with COVID-19, enrolled during active disease.

V is TRBV6-5 and J is TRBJ1-1, with D unclear. Deletions cut 5 bases from V and 2 bases from J, with 6 bases between. The CDR3 covers 12 residues. CDR1 MNHEY and CDR2 SVGAGI come from the germline V gene. CDR3 sequence reads: CASSPHNTEAFF. CDR3 nucleotides: TGTGCCAGCAGTCCACATAACACTGAAGCTTTCTTT.

The chain carries TRBV20-1 and TRBJ2-3; 13 positions match TRBD2. Germline loops: CDR1 DFQATT, CDR2 SNEGSKA (reference sequence). After removal of 3 bases from V and 4 bases from J, the junction contained 7 bases not matched to a gene. The CDR3 extends over 16 amino acids. CDR3 in DNA: TGCAGTGCTAGTGGGGGACTAGCGGGATTAGCAGATACGCAGTATTTT. As protein: CSASGGLAGLADTQYF.

This clone is a singleton in its sample. Here the CDR3 DNA reads TGTGCCAGCAGCCGGGGGGCCGGGGAGATCTCTGGGGCCAACGTCCTGACTTTC. As protein: CASSRGAGEISGANVLTF. This sequence joins TRBV5-4 and TRBJ2-6; maybe TRBD2 (7 bases). Germline lookup yields CDR1 SGHNT and CDR2 YYREEE (reference sequence). CDR3 length: 18 residues. Trimming took 4 bases from V and 0 from J, leaving 17 bases between them.

The table lists this clone with a count of one. The chain joins TRBV19 to TRBJ2-1, with D possibly being TRBD2 (5 bases). Germline V gene lookup returns CDR1 LNHDA and CDR2 SQIVND (reference sequence). The CDR3 consists of 15 residues. Deletions cut 3 bases from V and 6 bases from J, with 15 bases between. The CDR3 bases are TGTGCCAGTAGTATCACGGAGGACCTTTTCAATGAGCAGTTCTTC. Residues: CASSITEDLFNEQFF.

The chain joins TRBV28 to TRBJ1-5, with 7 positions matching TRBD1. There are 13 residues in the CDR3. In germline, CDR1 is MDHEN, CDR2 SYDVKM. J lost 2 bases, V lost 7 bases, and 2 bases had no gene match. The CDR3 sequence is CASTTGGNQPQHF. The CDR3, as DNA: TGTGCCAGCACTACAGGGGGCAATCAGCCCCAGCATTTT. The variable domain in full, completed from reference TRBV28 and TRBJ1-5, reads DVKVTQSSRYLVKRTGEKVFLECVQDMDHENMFWYRQDPGLGLRLIYFSYDVKMKEKGDIPEGYSVSREKKERFSLILESASTNQTSMYLCASTTGGNQPQHFGDGTRLSIL.

The chain has TRBV3-1 (or the pseudogene TRBV3-2) and TRBJ2-6; the D is unclear. V gave up 7 bases and J gave up 0 bases, with 7 bases separating them. The CDR3 contains 14 residues. CDR1 LGHDT and CDR2 YNNKEL come from the germline V gene (reference sequence). The CDR3 bases are TGTGCCAGCATAGCATCCTCTGGGGCCAACGTCCTGACTTTC. Its translation is CASIASSGANVLTF.

In the case of this clone: Other DNA sequences in this sample translate to the same CDR3. The rearrangement joins TRBV7-2 to TRBJ1-5; D not certain. Germline CDR1 SGHTA, CDR2 FQGNSA. Deletions cut 1 base from V and 1 base from J, with 5 bases between. The CDR3 sequence is 14 residues long. CDR3 bases: TGTGCCAGCAGCTTAGAATTAAGCAATCAGCCCCAGCATTTT. This encodes CASSLELSNQPQHF.

The chain links TRBV27 to TRBJ2-4, with D unclear. Per the germline V gene, CDR1 is MNHEY and CDR2 is SMNVEV (reference sequence). The V gene lost 4 bases and the J gene lost 4 bases, with 11 bases spanning the gap. The length of the CDR3 is 14 residues. CDR3: CASSSRGVKNIQYF. CDR3 bases: TGTGCCAGCAGTTCAAGAGGAGTAAAAAACATTCAGTACTTC.

The J gene is TRBJ2-7, the V gene TRBV19, with D possibly matching TRBD2 (5 bases). The CDR3 totals 12 residues. Looked up from germline, CDR1 is LNHDA and CDR2 is SQIVND (reference sequence). With 4 bases removed from V and 3 bases from J, the gap between germline ends came to 7 bases. CDR3 sequence: CASSKDFYEQYF. CDR3 bases: TGTGCCAGTAGTAAGGACTTCTACGAGCAGTACTTC.

CDR3 sequence (DNA): TGTGCCAGCAGATCCTACCGGGACATAAACACTGAAGCTTTCTTT. Translated, it gives CASRSYRDINTEAFF. J is TRBJ1-1 and V is TRBV7-9; D possibly corresponds to TRBD1 (6 bases). The germline CDR1 and CDR2 sequences are SEHNR and FQNEAQ (reference sequence). The V gene lost 6 bases and the J gene lost 2 bases, with 16 bases spanning the gap. The CDR3 covers 15 residues.

The V call is TRBV5-4, the J call TRBJ2-7; 7 bases are shared with TRBD2. CDR1 and CDR2 from the germline V gene are SGHNT and YYREEE (reference sequence). This CDR3 region has 15 residues. V was clipped by 3 bases and J by 6 bases; unmatched bases: 12. CDR3 in amino acids: CASSSRLAKGSEQYF. CDR3 DNA: TGTGCCAGCAGCTCAAGACTAGCTAAAGGGAGCGAGCAGTACTTC.

The rearrangement joins TRBV19 to TRBJ2-4, with 13 bases lining up with TRBD2. Germline CDR1 and CDR2: LNHDA and SQIVND (reference sequence). V was clipped by 5 bases and J by 6 bases; unmatched bases: 7. The CDR3 totals 16 residues. The CDR3 protein is CASSPGLAGVGNIQYF. CDR3 nucleotides: TGTGCCAGTAGTCCCGGACTAGCGGGAGTTGGAAACATTCAGTACTTC.

The V gene is TRBV5-5, the J gene TRBJ1-5; D unclear. This CDR3 spans 13 amino acids. The V gene lost 2 bases and the J gene lost 3 bases, with 6 bases spanning the gap. Germline values: CDR1 SGHKS, CDR2 YYEKEE (reference sequence). CDR3 nucleotides: TGTGCCAGCAGCTTTGGCAACAATCAGCCCCAGCATTTT. Amino acid sequence: CASSFGNNQPQHF.

This chain connects TRBV19 to TRBJ1-5; 7 positions agree with TRBD1. Trimming took 9 bases from V and 5 from J; bases not matched to a gene: 10. In germline, CDR1 is LNHDA, CDR2 SQIVND (reference sequence). This CDR3 has 14 residues. The CDR3 here is CASNIDREHQPQHF. As DNA, the CDR3 is TGTGCCAGCAATATTGACAGGGAACATCAGCCCCAGCATTTT.

The V gene is TRBV18, the J gene TRBJ1-1, with D uncertain. Trimming took off 3 bases at V and 1 base at J, with 12 bases between the two ends. Germline V gives CDR1 KGHSH, CDR2 LQKENI. CDR3 size: 15 residues. The CDR3 loop reads CASSPLGSENTEAFF. The CDR3 DNA follows: TGTGCCAGCTCACCCCTCGGGTCTGAGAACACTGAAGCTTTCTTT. Together with reference TRBV18 and TRBJ1-1, the CDR3 gives the full variable domain: NAGVMQNPRHLVRRRGQEARLRCSPMKGHSHVYWYRQLPEEGLKFMVYLQKENIIDESGMPKERFSAEFPKEGPSILRIQQVVRGDSAAYFCASSPLGSENTEAFFGQGTRLTVV.

CDR3 sequence: CASSESQGKNQPQHF. CDR3 sequence (DNA): TGTGCCAGCAGTGAATCTCAGGGGAAAAATCAGCCCCAGCATTTT. The chain couples TRBV6-1 to TRBJ1-5, with D perhaps matching TRBD1 (6 bases). V lost 2 bases and J lost 4, with 12 bases in between. Germline V CDR1 and CDR2: MNHNS, SASEGT. This CDR3 comprises 15 residues.

V is TRBV5-6 and J is TRBJ1-1; maybe TRBD1 (6 bases). This CDR3 is 15 amino acids long. V was clipped by 0 bases and J by 0 bases, with 9 bases between them. Germline V gene lookup returns CDR1 SGHDT and CDR2 YYEEEE. The CDR3 DNA reads TGTGCCAGCAGCTTGGGTGGGGGCTTGAACACTGAAGCTTTCTTT. Its protein is CASSLGGGLNTEAFF.

The J gene is TRBJ2-1, the V gene TRBV27, with D perhaps matching TRBD2 (6 bases). Looked up from germline, CDR1 is MNHEY and CDR2 is SMNVEV (reference sequence). The CDR3 is 15 residues long. The V and J ends lost 4 bases and 0 bases respectively, with 10 bases between them. DNA for the CDR3: TGTGCCAGCAGTTCCGGGGGTAGCTCCTACAATGAGCAGTTCTTC. This gives the protein CASSSGGSSYNEQFF.

V gene TRBV6-5 combines with J gene TRBJ2-7; 11 nucleotides match TRBD2. The J segment lost 6 bases and the V segment lost 0 bases, leaving 4 bases of the junction unmatched. The CDR3 is 15 residues long. Per the germline V gene, CDR1 is MNHEY and CDR2 is SVGAGI. Here the CDR3 DNA reads TGTGCCAGCAGTTACTCGCCGCTAGCGGGAGGCGAGCAGTACTTC. It yields the protein CASSYSPLAGGEQYF.

This clone has a single count. The J gene is TRBJ1-1, the V gene TRBV10-3; the D gene is possibly TRBD1 (5 bases). Germline assignment: CDR1 ENHRY and CDR2 SYGVKD. V was pared by 11 bases and J by 0 bases, with 10 bases between. The CDR3 extends over 12 amino acids. Here the CDR3 DNA reads TGTGCCGCCGGGACTTTGAACACTGAAGCTTTCTTT. This codes for CAAGTLNTEAFF.

The chain couples TRBV24-1 to TRBJ1-5; the match to TRBD1 covers 9 bases. V dropped 8 bases and J dropped 4; count of bases not matched to a gene: 8. Germline loops: CDR1 KGHDR, CDR2 SFDVKD. The CDR3 runs 15 residues. As DNA, the CDR3 is TGTGCCACCACCGATAGGGGACAGGGTAATCAGCCCCAGCATTTT. Amino acid sequence: CATTDRGQGNQPQHF.

To note about this clone: The same CDR3 also results from other DNA sequences found in this sample. V is TRBV19 and J is TRBJ2-2; TRBD2 is a possible D gene (6 bases). Trimming left V 3 bases short and J 8 bases short, with 13 bases between. This CDR3 spans 14 amino acids. Germline lookup yields CDR1 LNHDA and CDR2 SQIVND (reference sequence). Here the CDR3 reads CASSMGDLRGELFF. The CDR3 nucleotides are TGTGCCAGTAGTATGGGGGACTTGCGAGGGGAGCTGTTTTTT.

The chain recombines TRBV24-1 with TRBJ2-1; D perhaps matches TRBD1 (5 bases). The germline gives CDR1 KGHDR, CDR2 SFDVKD. The CDR3 consists of 14 residues. V lost 1 base and J 15 bases, leaving 18 bases between the germline ends. CDR3 sequence reads: CATSDFPDTHRWFF. The CDR3 DNA reads TGTGCCACCAGTGATTTTCCGGACACCCACCGGTGGTTCTTC.

The J gene is TRBJ1-5, the V gene TRBV30, with D possibly matching TRBD1 (6 bases). The V end was cut by 2 bases, the J end by 2 bases, with 13 bases between. The CDR3 contains 15 residues. Germline V CDR1 and CDR2: GTSNPN, SVGIG (reference sequence). The CDR3 reads CAWSRGARGNQPQHF. As DNA, the CDR3 is TGTGCCTGGAGTCGGGGGGCTAGAGGCAATCAGCCCCAGCATTTT.

This clone was seen just once. This chain uses TRBV10-3 with TRBJ2-1; 9 nucleotides line up with TRBD2. CDR3 length: 12 residues. Germline-derived CDR1 and CDR2 are ENHRY and SYGVKD. The ends lost 8 bases at V and 8 bases at J; junction bases unmatched: 4. CDR3 loop: CAIRREGDEQFF. The DNA of the CDR3 is TGTGCCATCCGGCGGGAGGGCGATGAGCAGTTCTTC.

V and J are TRBV12-3 or TRBV12-4 and TRBJ2-1; 10 positions match TRBD2. The CDR3 runs to 12 residues. V dropped 6 bases and J dropped 15; count of bases not matched to a gene: 8. As DNA, the CDR3 is TGTGCCAGCAGACCTAGCGGGAGTGGTCCGTTCTTC. Translation: CASRPSGSGPFF.

The gene calls are TRBV20-1 and TRBJ1-5, with D hard to call. Germline values: CDR1 DFQATT, CDR2 SNEGSKA (reference sequence). Trimming removed 3 bases from V and 9 bases from J, with 9 bases in between. CDR3 length equals 11 residues. The CDR3 region has the DNA TGCAGTGCTAGCGTTGAGGGGCCCCAGCATTTT. Translating it yields CSASVEGPQHF.

The chain combines TRBV10-3 with TRBJ2-6; D perhaps matches TRBD2 (5 bases). CDR1 and CDR2 from the germline V gene are ENHRY and SYGVKD. The V and J ends lost 4 bases and 2 bases respectively, with 6 bases between them. The CDR3 is 14 residues long. The DNA for the CDR3 is TGTGCCATCAGTGGAGGGACTGGGGCCAACGTCCTGACTTTC. Amino acid sequence: CAISGGTGANVLTF.

J is TRBJ1-4 and V is TRBV5-6, with D tentatively TRBD1 (6 bases). The V end lost 4 bases, the J end lost 8 bases, and 12 bases lay between the germline ends. The germline V gene encodes CDR1 SGHDT and CDR2 YYEEEE. This CDR3 comprises 13 residues. CDR3 residues: CASSPWTAEKLFF. Here the CDR3 DNA reads TGTGCCAGCAGCCCATGGACAGCGGAAAAACTGTTTTTT.